Below, 16 T cell receptor beta chains from the same sample are listed, as sequenced in a study of blood T cells in healthy people across ages. The use of a sample-barcoded 5' primer and a J-beta primer mix characterized a second PCR of roughly 7 to 12 cycles. TCRdb reprocessed the 5' RACE reads with MiXCR, giving one entry per CDR3 protein. The sample has around 800,000 distinct CDR3 sequences, about 42% seen once. What was sequenced was blood. The receptors were sampled from a man aged 55-75 years in good health.

The sample holds many counts of this clonotype. The chain employs TRBV10-3 and TRBJ2-5, with 11 nucleotides matching TRBD2. V shed 4 bases, J shed 3 bases, and the junction held 7 bases outside the gene matches. Germline CDR1 ENHRY, CDR2 SYGVKD. The CDR3 extends over 16 amino acids. In DNA form, the CDR3 reads TGTGCCATCAGTGCTAGCGGGGGGACGAGTAAAGAGACCCAGTACTTC. As protein: CAISASGGTSKETQYF.

This clonotype showed up just a few times. The rearrangement uses TRBV29-1 and TRBJ1-2; TRBD1 is a possible D gene (5 bases). From germline, CDR1 is SQVTM and CDR2 ANQGSEA. This CDR3 is 11 amino acids long. The ends were cut back, 5 bases at V and 6 bases at J, with 10 bases in the middle. For the CDR3, the DNA is TGCAGCGTTCGGGGCTTAAATGGCTACACCTTC. Translating it yields CSVRGLNGYTF. The full variable domain, completed using reference TRBV29-1 and TRBJ1-2, is SAVISQKPSRDICQRGTSLTIQCQVDSQVTMMFWYRQQPGQSLTLIATANQGSEATYESGFVIDKFPISRPNLTFSTLTVSNMSPEDSSIYLCSVRGLNGYTFGSGTRLTVV.

This clonotype was detected only a few times. The J gene is TRBJ2-3, the V gene TRBV20-1; D is unclear. Looked up from germline, CDR1 is DFQATT and CDR2 is SNEGSKA (reference sequence). The CDR3 is 14 residues long. Between the trimmed V and J ends, which lost 3 bases and 0 bases, there was a span of 10 bases. This CDR3 reads CSARVGYSTDTQYF. The CDR3 region has the DNA TGCAGTGCTAGGGTTGGCTATAGCACAGATACGCAGTATTTT.

The table lists this clonotype with a few counts. The chain couples TRBV7-8 to TRBJ2-3; tentative D call: TRBD2 (6 bases). Germline-derived CDR1 and CDR2 are SGHVS and FQNEAQ. Trimming took off 2 bases at V and 0 bases at J, with 9 bases between the two ends. CDR3 length: 15 amino acids. The CDR3 reads CASSLRRGSTDTQYF. CDR3 coding DNA: TGTGCCAGCAGCTTACGGCGGGGAAGCACAGATACGCAGTATTTT.

The chain uses TRBV4-3 and TRBJ2-7, with a possible D match to TRBD2 (6 bases). Germline CDR1 and CDR2: LGHNA and YSLEER. Between the trimmed V and J ends, which lost 1 base and 7 bases, there was a span of 17 bases. The CDR3 covers 15 residues. Here the CDR3 reads CASSQAWRGYNEQYF. Here the CDR3 DNA reads TGCGCCAGCAGCCAAGCTTGGCGGGGCTACAATGAGCAGTACTTC.

The gene calls are TRBV20-1 and TRBJ2-3; D gene unclear. Germline assignment: CDR1 DFQATT and CDR2 SNEGSKA (reference sequence). The CDR3 covers 10 residues. V shed 5 bases and J shed 5 bases, with 5 bases lying between them. The CDR3: CSAQRDTQYF. The DNA for the CDR3 is TGCAGTGCTCAGCGAGATACGCAGTATTTT.

The sample holds many counts of this clonotype. V and J are TRBV20-1 and TRBJ1-1; D unresolved. The V gene lost 2 bases and the J gene lost 0 bases, with 7 bases spanning the gap. CDR3 length equals 13 residues. The germline CDR1 and CDR2 sequences are DFQATT and SNEGSKA (reference sequence). CDR3 in amino acids: CSARQALNTEAFF. CDR3 coding DNA: TGCAGTGCTAGACAGGCCTTGAACACTGAAGCTTTCTTT.

The chain has TRBV27 and TRBJ1-2; D unclear. The CDR3 spans 16 residues. V was pared by 3 bases and J by 7 bases, with 21 bases between. Germline lookup yields CDR1 MNHEY and CDR2 SMNVEV (reference sequence). For the CDR3, the DNA is TGTGCCAGCAGTTTGGCTGGCGGCAGGAGGAAAGGTGGCTACACCTTC. It translates to CASSLAGGRRKGGYTF.

This clonotype showed up just a few times. A read error may account for a junction end that differs from germline. The CDR3 DNA sequence: TGCGCCAGCAGCTTGGGACAGGGAAGTCGCGGCTACACCTTC. This codes for CASSLGQGSRGYTF. V gene TRBV12-3 or TRBV12-4 combines with J gene TRBJ1-2; 9 bases agree with TRBD1. CDR3 length equals 14 residues.

As for this clonotype: A single base separates this from a much larger clone, so it may be a read error. This rearrangement joins TRBV29-1 to TRBJ1-1, with 7 nucleotides matching TRBD1. Germline CDR1 reads SQVTM; CDR2 reads ANQGSEA. The V and J ends lost 7 bases and 3 bases, in that order; junction bases with no gene match: 20. This CDR3 has 17 amino acids. In DNA, the CDR3 is TGCAGCGCCCTAATAACAGGGGACAACTACCTTCACACTGAAGCTTTCTTT. This gives the protein CSALITGDNYLHTEAFF.

The rearrangement uses TRBV20-1 and TRBJ2-3, with a tentative D call TRBD2 (6 bases). Deletions cut 6 bases from V and 7 bases from J, with 17 bases between. There are 13 residues in the CDR3. Germline CDR1 DFQATT, CDR2 SNEGSKA (reference sequence). The CDR3 sequence is CSAQAGGLNTQYF. In DNA form, the CDR3 reads TGCAGTGCCCAGGCCGGAGGGTTGAATACGCAGTATTTT.

This chain joins TRBV4-1 and TRBJ2-1; 10 bases map to TRBD1. The ends lost 0 bases at V and 9 bases at J; junction bases unmatched: 8. The CDR3 loop spans 16 amino acids. The V gene's germline CDR1 is MGHRA and CDR2 YSYEKL. The CDR3 region has the DNA TGCGCCAGCAGCCAAGATGGGACAGGGGTTTCTAGTGAGCAGTTCTTC. This sequence encodes CASSQDGTGVSSEQFF.

This clonotype has only a few counts. In DNA, the CDR3 is TGTGCCAGCAGCTTAGCCGGACAGGTCTCCTACGAGCAGTACTTC. Translated: CASSLAGQVSYEQYF. This chain links TRBV7-2 with TRBJ2-7; 7 positions agree with TRBD1. The ends lost 0 bases at V and 0 bases at J; junction bases unmatched: 2. The CDR3 has 15 residues. Germline assignment: CDR1 SGHTA and CDR2 FQGNSA. The whole variable domain, remainder taken from reference TRBV7-2 and TRBJ2-7, is GAGVSQSPSNKVTEKGKDVELRCDPISGHTALYWYRQSLGQGLEFLIYFQGNSAPDKSGLPSDRFSAERTGGSVSTLTIQRTQQEDSAVYLCASSLAGQVSYEQYFGPGTRLTVT.

CDR3 loop: CATSRGLGTGMYEQYF. DNA of the CDR3: TGTGCCACCAGCAGAGGACTAGGGACAGGGATGTACGAGCAGTACTTC. This chain links TRBV15 with TRBJ2-7; 9 bases map to TRBD1. Per germline, CDR1 LNHNV and CDR2 YYDKDF (reference sequence). The junction had 8 bases not matched to a gene; V was cut back by 1 base and J by 4 bases. This CDR3 comprises 16 residues.

This clonotype was picked up a small number of times. The chain has TRBV18 and TRBJ1-6, with TRBD1 matching over 8 bases. The CDR3 covers 16 residues. V was pared by 3 bases and J by 7 bases, with 8 bases of the junction left unmatched. Germline loops: CDR1 KGHSH, CDR2 LQKENI. The DNA of the CDR3 is TGTGCCAGCTCACCGAACCTTGGACAGGGAAATTCACCCCTCCACTTT. It translates to CASSPNLGQGNSPLHF.

Ten or more counts support this clonotype. The V and J genes are TRBV28 and TRBJ2-7, with a possible D match to TRBD1 (5 bases). Germline-derived CDR1 and CDR2 are MDHEN and SYDVKM. V was trimmed by 1 base and J by 2 bases, leaving 21 bases between them. The CDR3 runs to 18 residues. The CDR3 spells CASSLSPGLGTGAYEQYF. The CDR3 DNA is TGTGCCAGCAGTTTATCCCCCGGGTTAGGAACAGGAGCCTACGAGCAGTACTTC.